Following are 25 T cell receptor beta chains from one sample sequenced in a study of blood T cells in healthy people across ages. A second PCR of 7 to 11 cycles used a sample-barcoded 5' primer and a J-beta primer mix. MiXCR, applied by TCRdb to the 5' RACE reads, yields one record per CDR3 protein. The sample lists 730,000 or so distinct CDR3 sequences, 40% to 45% seen once, with approximately 22% in the top ten. Sequencing was done on a sample of blood. These receptor sequences come from a woman aged 60-70 years in good health.

V and J are TRBV12-3 or TRBV12-4 and TRBJ2-3; TRBD2 might be the D (5 bases). V gave up 2 bases and J gave up 0 bases, with 9 bases separating them. This CDR3 spans 15 amino acids. In nucleotides, the CDR3 is TGTGCCAGCAGTTTAAGAGGGTACAGCACAGATACGCAGTATTTT. Translating it yields CASSLRGYSTDTQYF.

This rearrangement joins TRBV4-1 to TRBJ1-1, with D perhaps TRBD1 (5 bases). Trimming left V 4 bases short and J 4 bases short, with 10 bases between. Germline V gene lookup returns CDR1 MGHRA and CDR2 YSYEKL. The CDR3 sequence is 13 residues long. CDR3 loop: CASSRAGTTEAFF. DNA of the CDR3: TGCGCCAGCAGCCGAGCAGGGACCACTGAAGCTTTCTTT.

This clonotype appeared a few times. V and J are TRBV5-1 and TRBJ2-5; D perhaps matches TRBD2 (5 bases). The V end lost 1 base, the J end lost 4 bases, and 8 bases lay between the germline ends. In germline, CDR1 is SGHRS, CDR2 YFSETQ. The CDR3 extends over 13 amino acids. The CDR3 DNA reads as TGCGCCAGCAGCTTGAGGAGGCGAGAGACCCAGTACTTC. Its translation: CASSLRRRETQYF.

This chain joins TRBV4-1 and TRBJ2-1; 7 nucleotides align to TRBD2. Germline V gene lookup returns CDR1 MGHRA and CDR2 YSYEKL. The CDR3 is 15 residues long. With 1 base clipped from V and 2 bases from J, the junction kept 2 bases outside the gene matches. CDR3 sequence (DNA): TGCGCCAGCAGCCAAGCCAGCGGGGCCTACAATGAGCAGTTCTTC. This codes for CASSQASGAYNEQFF.

The rearrangement joins TRBV28 to TRBJ2-4, with D possibly matching TRBD1 (5 bases). CDR1 MDHEN and CDR2 SYDVKM come from the germline V gene. V dropped 6 bases and J dropped 1 base, with 16 bases sitting between them. This CDR3 is 16 amino acids long. The CDR3 DNA sequence: TGTGCCAGCAGCAGCACAAGGGGCCTGGCCAAAAACATTCAGTACTTC. It is translated as CASSSTRGLAKNIQYF.

As to this clonotype: A read error is possible here, since a much larger clone lies one base away. The gene calls are TRBV2 and TRBJ2-3, with TRBD2 as a possible D gene (6 bases). The CDR3 is 16 amino acids. Germline V gives CDR1 SNHLY, CDR2 FYNNEI. V gave up 4 bases and J gave up 2 bases, with 16 bases separating them. The CDR3 spells CASSVNLADHTDTQYF. The CDR3 nucleotides read TGTGCCAGCAGTGTTAATTTAGCGGACCACACAGATACGCAGTATTTT.

This clonotype was counted a few times. The rearrangement links TRBV11-2 to TRBJ2-1, with D hard to call. Germline lookup yields CDR1 SGHAT and CDR2 FQNNGV. V was clipped by 2 bases and J by 10 bases, with 12 bases between them. The CDR3 has 13 amino acids. CDR3 in DNA: TGTGCCAGCAGCTTAATCACGGCTTGGGAGCAGTTCTTC. It yields the protein CASSLITAWEQFF.

The chain recombines TRBV7-2 with TRBJ2-7; a possible D gene is TRBD2 (5 bases). Germline CDR1 and CDR2: SGHTA and FQGNSA. This CDR3 spans 15 amino acids. V lost 1 base and J lost 7, with 17 bases in between. CDR3 nucleotides: TGTGCCAGCAGCTTAGTGGGTCGGGGAGACAATGAGCAGTACTTC. Its translation: CASSLVGRGDNEQYF.

This rearrangement joins TRBV7-9 to TRBJ2-7; 8 nucleotides align to TRBD2. Losses at the gene ends were 2 bases for V and 9 bases for J; bases not matched to a gene: 24. This CDR3 has 19 residues. Germline-derived CDR1 and CDR2 are SEHNR and FQNEAQ (reference sequence). In DNA form, the CDR3 reads TGTGCCAGCAGCTTAAGTTGGCAGGATTCGGGCGGGAGGTTGTCCCCGCAGTACTTC. It codes for CASSLSWQDSGGRLSPQYF.

The chain employs TRBV12-3 or TRBV12-4 and TRBJ2-1, with a possible D match to TRBD2 (6 bases). The ends were cut back, 5 bases at V and 7 bases at J, with 9 bases in the middle. This CDR3 has 12 amino acids. Written as DNA, the CDR3 is TGTGCCAGCAGTCGGACTACGAATGAGCAGTTCTTC. Translation: CASSRTTNEQFF.

The rearrangement joins TRBV10-3 to TRBJ2-3, with D tentatively TRBD2 (5 bases). The germline V gene has CDR1 ENHRY and CDR2 SYGVKD. V dropped 7 bases and J dropped 4 bases, with 18 bases sitting between them. CDR3 length: 15 residues. For the CDR3, the DNA is TGTGCCATCAAATCTGGAAGGGAGCGACCAGATACGCAGTATTTT. The encoded protein is CAIKSGRERPDTQYF.

This clonotype was recorded a few times. The chain employs TRBV20-1 and TRBJ2-5; 9 bases match TRBD2. The better agreement between TRBJ2-7 and the DNA end casts doubt on the J call. Germline V gene data show CDR1 as DFQATT and CDR2 as SNEGSKA (reference sequence). The CDR3 is 14 residues long. CDR3 amino acids: CSADGLAGVHEQYF. In DNA form, the CDR3 reads TGCAGTGCTGATGGGTTAGCGGGAGTACACGAGCAGTACTTC.

This clonotype has just a few counts. V usage is TRBV3-1 and J usage is TRBJ1-1; D not resolved. The CDR3 sequence is 14 residues long. The V gene lost 0 bases and the J gene lost 0 bases, with 5 bases spanning the gap. Germline values: CDR1 LGHDT, CDR2 YNNKEL (reference sequence). CDR3 in DNA: TGTGCCAGCAGCCAAGAGGAAATGAACACTGAAGCTTTCTTT. This translates into CASSQEEMNTEAFF.

This clonotype turned up a few times. The genes are TRBV10-2 and TRBJ2-3, with D unresolved. V gave up 1 base and J gave up 3 bases, with 11 bases separating them. Germline assignment: CDR1 WSHSY and CDR2 SAAADI. The CDR3 length is 15 residues. CDR3 amino acids: CASSEFEPRTDTQYF. The CDR3 nucleotides read TGCGCCAGCAGTGAGTTCGAGCCGCGGACAGATACGCAGTATTTT.

V usage is TRBV5-1 and J usage is TRBJ1-1; D perhaps matches TRBD1 (5 bases). V was shortened by 0 bases and J by 11 bases, with 14 bases between the two germline ends. The CDR3 has 13 residues. Germline-derived CDR1 and CDR2 are SGHRS and YFSETQ. The CDR3 sequence: CASSLEPTGWAFF. CDR3 coding DNA: TGCGCCAGCAGCTTGGAACCCACAGGTTGGGCTTTCTTT.

V and J are TRBV20-1 and TRBJ1-1; D perhaps matches TRBD1 (6 bases). Trimming took off 3 bases at V and 1 base at J, with 15 bases between the two ends. CDR1 and CDR2 from the germline V gene are DFQATT and SNEGSKA (reference sequence). CDR3 length: 15 amino acids. The CDR3 is CSASGGVKRNTEAFF. Here the CDR3 DNA reads TGCAGTGCTAGTGGGGGCGTCAAGAGGAACACTGAAGCTTTCTTT.

This clonotype was recorded once. This rearrangement joins TRBV12-5 to TRBJ2-2; 8 bases line up with TRBD2. With V trimmed by 0 bases and J by 6 bases, 9 bases remained unmatched. The germline V gene has CDR1 LGHNT and CDR2 FRNRAP. This CDR3 contains 17 residues. In DNA, the CDR3 is TGTGCTAGTGGTTTGGTAAACGGGAGGGCCTGGTCCGGGGAGCTGTTTTTT. This sequence encodes CASGLVNGRAWSGELFF.

This clonotype was counted only a few times. The chain combines TRBV7-8 with TRBJ2-1; no clear D. Per the germline V gene, CDR1 is SGHVS and CDR2 is FQNEAQ. Trimming took off 2 bases at V and 8 bases at J, with 13 bases between the two ends. The CDR3 extends over 14 amino acids. The CDR3 sequence is CASSLIPSAHEQFF. The CDR3 nucleotides are TGTGCCAGCAGCTTAATTCCCTCCGCACATGAGCAGTTCTTC.

The V gene is TRBV2, the J gene TRBJ1-2, with 7 positions matching TRBD1. The CDR3 loop spans 12 amino acids. CDR1 is SNHLY and CDR2 is FYNNEI in the germline V gene. Trimming cost V 6 bases and J 7 bases; bases outside gene matches: 5. This CDR3 is CASSRDSCGYTF. Here the CDR3 DNA reads TGTGCCAGCAGCCGGGACAGCTGTGGCTACACCTTC.

The rearrangement joins TRBV5-6 to TRBJ1-2; D is uncertain. The CDR3 has 12 residues. V was cut by 1 base and J by 8 bases, with 9 bases left in between. From germline, CDR1 is SGHDT and CDR2 YYEEEE. The CDR3: CASSLMKAGYTF. Written as DNA, the CDR3 is TGTGCCAGCAGCTTGATGAAAGCAGGCTACACCTTC.

This clonotype was seen more than once but under ten times. The chain is built from TRBV2 and TRBJ2-6; either TRBD1 or TRBD2 may supply D (5 bases each). Germline loops: CDR1 SNHLY, CDR2 FYNNEI. The CDR3 consists of 15 residues. Trimming removed 4 bases from V and 2 bases from J, with 9 bases in between. The CDR3 protein is CASSGGFAGANVLTF. The CDR3 DNA reads as TGTGCCAGCAGTGGGGGGTTCGCTGGGGCCAACGTCCTGACTTTC.

The chain is built from TRBV5-6 and TRBJ2-1; 8 bases are shared with TRBD2. Germline V gene sequence: CDR1 SGHDT, CDR2 YYEEEE. The CDR3 is 16 residues long. Unmatched junction bases numbered 10, after V lost 0 bases and J lost 8 bases. Here the CDR3 reads CASSLDYGGGYYEQFF. The CDR3 nucleotides are TGTGCCAGCAGCTTGGACTACGGCGGGGGGTACTATGAGCAGTTCTTC.

Of note for this clonotype: A much larger clone is a single base away; this may be a read error. The chain carries TRBV10-3 and TRBJ2-5; D gene uncertain. In germline, CDR1 is ENHRY, CDR2 SYGVKD. This CDR3 is 16 amino acids long. The CDR3 DNA sequence: TGTGCCATCAGTGAAGGCAGCCCGGGTCGACAAGAGACCCGGTACTTC. This codes for CAISEGSPGRQETRYF.

This clonotype came up a few times. The chain uses TRBV27 and TRBJ1-2; 9 bases line up with TRBD1. In germline, CDR1 is MNHEY, CDR2 SMNVEV (reference sequence). CDR3 size: 13 residues. After removal of 6 bases from V and 4 bases from J, the junction contained 3 bases not matched to a gene. The CDR3 coding sequence is TGTGCCAGCAGACCGACAGGGGGCTATGGCTACACCTTC. Its translation: CASRPTGGYGYTF.

The chain uses TRBV11-2 and TRBJ2-1; TRBD2 aligns across 14 bases. The ends lost 4 bases at V and 8 bases at J; junction bases unmatched: 7. Germline V CDR1 and CDR2: SGHAT, FQNNGV. The length of the CDR3 is 16 residues. CDR3 amino acids: CASSSPGTSGSYEQFF. As DNA, the CDR3 is TGTGCCAGCAGCTCGCCCGGGACTAGCGGGAGTTATGAGCAGTTCTTC.